This TCR beta chain was recovered during a study of control samples from healthy donors and cancer patients. This clone has only a few counts. The CDR3 extends over 15 amino acids. J was trimmed by 1 base and V by 2 bases; bases with no gene match: 4. Germline V CDR1 and CDR2: LGHDT, YNNKEL (reference sequence). Some clones are missing from TCRdb's copy, which holds only in-frame ones; the method was immunoSEQ multiplex PCR. Of 65,000 to 90,000 clones in the sample, about 94% were seen once. Specimen: blood. The TCR was taken from a woman between 25 and 40 years old in good health. The V gene is TRBV3-1 (or the pseudogene TRBV3-2), the J gene TRBJ1-1; 7 bases line up with TRBD1. Here the CDR3 reads CASSQLDRPNTEAFF. The CDR3 DNA reads TGTGCCAGCAGCCAACTGGACAGGCCGAACACTGAAGCTTTCTTT.